Following are 32 T cell receptor beta chains from one sample sequenced in a study of blood T cell repertoires in COVID-19. Using immunoSEQ multiplex PCR, the repertoire was profiled, and TCRdb retains in-frame clones only, with some absent. The sample lists tens of thousands of clones, around 88% occurring once. The specimen was peripheral blood. These receptors were obtained from a human donor in a cohort sampled during active COVID-19.

V usage is TRBV11-2 and J usage is TRBJ2-7; TRBD2 matches at 8 bases. V trimming: 3 bases; J trimming: 1 base; junction bases outside the gene matches: 14. The CDR3 totals 18 residues. Germline CDR1 and CDR2: SGHAT and FQNNGV. In DNA form, the CDR3 reads TGTGCCAGCAGCTTCTCTTTTTCCGGGGGGGCCTCGTCCTACGAGCAGTACTTC. Translating it yields CASSFSFSGGASSYEQYF.

The rearrangement uses TRBV19 and TRBJ2-5; TRBD2 might be the D (7 bases). Germline CDR1 reads LNHDA; CDR2 reads SQIVND (reference sequence). This CDR3 contains 13 residues. V was trimmed by 6 bases and J by 6 bases, leaving 14 bases between them. The CDR3 sequence: CASRPGGVKTQYF. For the CDR3, the DNA is TGTGCCAGTAGGCCGGGGGGCGTTAAGACCCAGTACTTC.

The genes are TRBV30 and TRBJ1-3, with D maybe TRBD1 (5 bases). CDR3 length: 14 amino acids. CDR1 and CDR2 (germline): GTSNPN, SVGIG (reference sequence). Trimming left V 0 bases short and J 0 bases short, with 6 bases between. DNA for the CDR3: TGTGCCTGGAGTGTGGGGGGCTCTGGAAACACCATATATTTT. Translating it yields CAWSVGGSGNTIYF. Together with reference TRBV30 and TRBJ1-3, the CDR3 gives the full variable domain: SQTIHQWPATLVQPVGSPLSLECTVEGTSNPNLYWYRQAAGRGLQLLFYSVGIGQISSEVPQNLSASRPQDRQFILSSKKLLLSDSGFYLCAWSVGGSGNTIYFGEGSWLTVV.

J is TRBJ1-1 and V is TRBV29-1, with 7 nucleotides matching TRBD1. With V trimmed by 6 bases and J by 5 bases, 6 bases remained unmatched. There are 12 residues in the CDR3. Germline V lookup: CDR1 SQVTM, CDR2 ANQGSEA. CDR3 sequence (DNA): TGCAGCGTGCAGGGGGGAGGAACTGAAGCTTTCTTT. It yields the protein CSVQGGGTEAFF. The variable domain in full, completed from reference TRBV29-1 and TRBJ1-1, reads SAVISQKPSRDICQRGTSLTIQCQVDSQVTMMFWYRQQPGQSLTLIATANQGSEATYESGFVIDKFPISRPNLTFSTLTVSNMSPEDSSIYLCSVQGGGTEAFFGQGTRLTVV.

This clone was seen just once. This chain connects TRBV5-4 to TRBJ1-1; D is possibly TRBD1 (6 bases). V lost 4 bases and J 10 bases, leaving 20 bases between the germline ends. The CDR3 sequence is 14 residues long. From germline, CDR1 is SGHNT and CDR2 YYREEE (reference sequence). The CDR3 sequence is CASSAPGGPRGAFF. The CDR3 DNA reads as TGTGCCAGCAGCGCACCGGGGGGGCCGCGGGGAGCTTTCTTT.

DNA for the CDR3: TGTGCCAGCAGTACAATGGGGAGGGGCAATCAGCCCCAGCATTTT. It encodes CASSTMGRGNQPQHF. The chain combines TRBV27 with TRBJ1-5; the D is unclear. Trimming pared 5 bases from V and 2 bases from J, leaving 13 bases between. The CDR3 contains 15 residues. Germline loops: CDR1 MNHEY, CDR2 SMNVEV (reference sequence).

The chain combines TRBV19 with TRBJ1-4; 7 bases map to TRBD1. Germline-derived CDR1 and CDR2 are LNHDA and SQIVND (reference sequence). This CDR3 has 16 residues. V gave up 9 bases and J gave up 0 bases; unmatched junction bases: 10. The CDR3 is CASRQGRGATNEKLFF. The CDR3 region has the DNA TGTGCCAGCCGACAGGGAAGGGGCGCAACTAATGAAAAACTGTTTTTT.

Only a few counts were recorded for this clone. The rearrangement joins TRBV19 to TRBJ1-2; D is ambiguous. This CDR3 has 14 amino acids. V gave up 10 bases and J gave up 0 bases, with 15 bases separating them. Germline V gene lookup returns CDR1 LNHDA and CDR2 SQIVND (reference sequence). The CDR3 DNA sequence: TGTGCCACATATGGGAGGCCACCTAACTATGGCTACACCTTC. It is translated as CATYGRPPNYGYTF.

The chain combines TRBV5-6 with TRBJ1-2; TRBD1 might be the D (5 bases). CDR3 length: 14 residues. CDR1 SGHDT and CDR2 YYEEEE come from the germline V gene. The V end lost 4 bases, the J end lost 2 bases, and 12 bases lay between the germline ends. The CDR3 nucleotides are TGTGCCAGCAGCCGGGCAGGGCTCAACTATGGCTACACCTTC. Translating gives CASSRAGLNYGYTF.

J is TRBJ2-3 and V is TRBV5-8, with D tentatively TRBD2 (5 bases). The CDR3 totals 16 residues. CDR1 SGHTS and CDR2 YDEGEE come from the germline V gene. V lost 4 bases to trimming and J lost 1 base, with 16 bases between them. The CDR3: CASSPGLEVGTDTQYF. Written as DNA, the CDR3 is TGTGCCAGCAGCCCCGGCCTGGAGGTCGGCACAGATACGCAGTATTTT.

The chain joins TRBV6-5 to TRBJ1-6; 9 bases map to TRBD1. The germline CDR1 and CDR2 sequences are MNHEY and SVGAGI. CDR3 length: 14 amino acids. Germline trimming cut 6 bases from V and 6 bases from J; bases unmatched to any gene: 3. The CDR3 bases are TGTGCCAGCAGCCTGGACAGGGGTAATTCACCCCTCCACTTT. Protein sequence: CASSLDRGNSPLHF.

This clone has just a few counts. The chain recombines TRBV19 with TRBJ1-5; D is undetermined. The germline V gene encodes CDR1 LNHDA and CDR2 SQIVND (reference sequence). The CDR3 has 13 amino acids. V lost 7 bases and J lost 4, with 11 bases in between. Here the CDR3 reads CASNSNLNQPQHF. CDR3 coding DNA: TGTGCCAGTAACAGCAACCTTAATCAGCCCCAGCATTTT.

The chain employs TRBV4-2 and TRBJ2-7; 8 bases line up with TRBD2. CDR3 length equals 15 residues. Unmatched junction bases numbered 5, after V lost 2 bases and J lost 2 bases. Germline V gene sequence: CDR1 LGHNA, CDR2 YNFKEQ. The CDR3 nucleotides are TGTGCCAGCAGCCAACTGCCGGGGGGGACCTACGAGCAGTACTTC. It yields the protein CASSQLPGGTYEQYF.

The chain recombines TRBV6-5 with TRBJ1-4; TRBD1 is a possible D gene (6 bases). V lost 7 bases to trimming and J lost 2 bases, with 11 bases between them. CDR1 and CDR2 from the germline V gene are MNHEY and SVGAGI. The CDR3 contains 14 residues. The CDR3 DNA reads TGTGCCAGCACGGGGGGCGGGACTAATGAAAAACTGTTTTTT. Translation gives CASTGGGTNEKLFF.

The chain employs TRBV6-5 and TRBJ1-1; tentative D call: TRBD1 (5 bases). This CDR3 is built from 14 residues. The germline CDR1 and CDR2 sequences are MNHEY and SVGAGI. V was pared by 2 bases and J by 2 bases, with 9 bases between. CDR3 bases: TGTGCCAGCAGTTACAGGGGATTAAACACTGAAGCTTTCTTT. It yields the protein CASSYRGLNTEAFF.

The V gene is TRBV2, the J gene TRBJ1-6; D is uncertain. The CDR3 runs 16 residues. With 0 bases removed from V and 3 bases from J, the gap between germline ends came to 9 bases. The V gene's germline CDR1 is SNHLY and CDR2 FYNNEI. CDR3 amino acids: CASSEAREVYNSPLHF. In DNA form, the CDR3 reads TGTGCCAGCAGTGAAGCGCGGGAGGTCTATAATTCACCCCTCCACTTT.

A single count supports this clone. The chain links TRBV9 to TRBJ2-2; TRBD1 is a possible D gene (6 bases). Germline values: CDR1 SGDLS, CDR2 YYNGEE. The CDR3 contains 13 residues. V gave up 7 bases and J gave up 8 bases, with 15 bases separating them. CDR3 protein: CASSQGGFGELFF. DNA of the CDR3: TGTGCCAGCTCTCAAGGGGGTTTTGGGGAGCTGTTTTTT.

The chain couples TRBV5-4 to TRBJ1-2; 7 nucleotides agree with TRBD1. From germline, CDR1 is SGHNT and CDR2 YYREEE (reference sequence). The V segment lost 1 base and the J segment 4 bases; nucleotides outside the gene matches: 4. The CDR3 covers 14 residues. Here the CDR3 reads CASSLLTGAYGYTF. The CDR3, as DNA: TGTGCCAGCAGCTTGCTCACAGGGGCCTATGGCTACACCTTC.

The J gene is TRBJ1-2, the V gene TRBV11-2; perhaps TRBD1 as D (6 bases). With 5 bases removed from V and 10 bases from J, the gap between germline ends came to 17 bases. The CDR3 covers 13 residues. Germline values: CDR1 SGHAT, CDR2 FQNNGV. Here the CDR3 reads CASSIGGGSVYTF. DNA of the CDR3: TGTGCCAGCAGCATCGGGGGGGGCTCGGTCTACACCTTC.

The sample holds one count of this clone. The rearrangement joins TRBV18 to TRBJ2-2, with 11 nucleotides matching TRBD2. CDR1 is KGHSH and CDR2 is LQKENI in the germline V gene. V lost 6 bases to trimming and J lost 0 bases; unmatched junction nucleotides: 6. This CDR3 has 17 residues. The chain's CDR3 is CASSPLSGGANTGELFF. Here the CDR3 DNA reads TGTGCCAGCTCGCCCCTTAGCGGGGGGGCGAACACCGGGGAGCTGTTTTTT.

V usage is TRBV27 and J usage is TRBJ2-1; a weak D match, TRBD1 (6 bases). Germline V gene sequence: CDR1 MNHEY, CDR2 SMNVEV (reference sequence). Trimming pared 3 bases from V and 4 bases from J, leaving 7 bases between. The CDR3 runs to 13 residues. Here the CDR3 DNA reads TGTGCCAGCAGTTTGGACAGTTACAATGAGCAGTTCTTC. Translation: CASSLDSYNEQFF.

The V gene is TRBV20-1, the J gene TRBJ2-7; D is uncertain. V was shortened by 3 bases and J by 3 bases, with 6 bases between the two germline ends. Per the germline V gene, CDR1 is DFQATT and CDR2 is SNEGSKA (reference sequence). The CDR3 sequence is 11 residues long. The CDR3 is CSASTIYEQYF. CDR3 nucleotides: TGCAGTGCTAGTACTATCTACGAGCAGTACTTC.

The rearrangement links TRBV5-1 to TRBJ2-3, with D possibly matching TRBD1 (6 bases). Trimming took off 0 bases at V and 2 bases at J, with 19 bases between the two ends. This CDR3 is built from 18 residues. Germline V gene sequence: CDR1 SGHRS, CDR2 YFSETQ. CDR3 in DNA: TGCGCCAGCAGCTTGGCCGTCTGGGGGCGCTCCCACACAGATACGCAGTATTTT. Protein sequence: CASSLAVWGRSHTDTQYF. The full variable domain, completed using reference TRBV5-1 and TRBJ2-3, is KAGVTQTPRYLIKTRGQQVTLSCSPISGHRSVSWYQQTPGQGLQFLFEYFSETQRNKGNFPGRFSGRQFSNSRSEMNVSTLELGDSALYLCASSLAVWGRSHTDTQYFGPGTRLTVL.

This chain links TRBV7-2 with TRBJ2-3, with a possible D match to TRBD2 (5 bases). V lost 2 bases and J lost 3, with 15 bases in between. From germline, CDR1 is SGHTA and CDR2 FQGNSA. CDR3 length: 16 amino acids. This CDR3 reads CASSLFGLAMTDTQYF. The CDR3 DNA reads TGTGCCAGCAGCTTATTTGGCTTAGCGATGACAGATACGCAGTATTTT.

J is TRBJ2-5 and V is TRBV30, with D possibly matching TRBD2 (6 bases). This CDR3 comprises 17 residues. Trimming shortened V by 2 bases and J by 1 base, and 20 bases separated the two germline ends. CDR1 GTSNPN and CDR2 SVGIG come from the germline V gene (reference sequence). CDR3 nucleotides: TGTGCCTGGAGTCCCATTGCGGGGAGAGGGGCCCAAGAGACCCAGTACTTC. Its translation: CAWSPIAGRGAQETQYF. The complete variable domain, with remaining parts taken from reference TRBV30 and TRBJ2-5, reads SQTIHQWPATLVQPVGSPLSLECTVEGTSNPNLYWYRQAAGRGLQLLFYSVGIGQISSEVPQNLSASRPQDRQFILSSKKLLLSDSGFYLCAWSPIAGRGAQETQYFGPGTRLLVL.

The gene calls are TRBV5-1 and TRBJ2-2; D is unresolved. Trimming removed 1 base at V and 4 bases at J, with 11 bases between. The germline V gene encodes CDR1 SGHRS and CDR2 YFSETQ. The CDR3 is 15 amino acids. The DNA of the CDR3 is TGCGCCAGCAGCTTGCAAGTCGTGAGCACCGGGGAGCTGTTTTTT. As protein: CASSLQVVSTGELFF.

This clone was detected only once. This rearrangement joins TRBV5-1 to TRBJ2-2; TRBD2 matches 9 bases. Germline CDR1 SGHRS, CDR2 YFSETQ. There are 17 residues in the CDR3. With 4 bases clipped from V and 6 bases from J, the junction kept 13 bases outside the gene matches. The CDR3 DNA reads as TGCGCCAGCAGCGGGGGACTAGCCTTTGGGAGTGCCGGGGAGCTGTTTTTT. Residues: CASSGGLAFGSAGELFF.

This rearrangement joins TRBV30 to TRBJ2-2, with D perhaps matching TRBD2 (5 bases). The CDR3 is 14 residues long. Trimming removed 7 bases at V and 0 bases at J, with 12 bases between. Germline V gene sequence: CDR1 GTSNPN, CDR2 SVGIG (reference sequence). This CDR3 is CASTRVANTGELFF. The CDR3 DNA is TGTGCCTCCACGAGGGTCGCGAACACCGGGGAGCTGTTTTTT.

The chain has TRBV6-1 and TRBJ1-1, with a weak D call TRBD1 (6 bases). This CDR3 has 14 residues. Germline loops: CDR1 MNHNS, CDR2 SASEGT. Deletions cut 3 bases from V and 4 bases from J, with 12 bases between. In DNA, the CDR3 is TGTGCCAGCAGTGACGGTCAGGGGTTCACTGAAGCTTTCTTT. It codes for CASSDGQGFTEAFF.

The J gene is TRBJ1-2, the V gene TRBV3-1 (or the pseudogene TRBV3-2); no clear D gene. The CDR3 loop spans 14 amino acids. Trimming took 2 bases from V and 5 from J, leaving 12 bases between them. CDR1 is LGHDT, CDR2 YNNKEL, per germline (reference sequence). The chain's CDR3 is CASSQWPQFYGYTF. The CDR3 nucleotides are TGTGCCAGCAGCCAATGGCCTCAGTTTTATGGCTACACCTTC.

The genes are TRBV6-6 and TRBJ2-7; D perhaps matches TRBD2 (6 bases). Per the germline V gene, CDR1 is MNHNY and CDR2 is SVGAGI (reference sequence). The CDR3 runs to 14 residues. With 2 bases removed from V and 0 bases from J, the gap between germline ends came to 8 bases. CDR3 amino acids: CASSYPGGSYEQYF. CDR3 DNA: TGTGCCAGCAGTTACCCCGGGGGCTCCTACGAGCAGTACTTC.

The rearrangement joins TRBV4-2 to TRBJ2-3; a possible D gene is TRBD2 (6 bases). The V gene lost 1 base and the J gene lost 6 bases, with 14 bases spanning the gap. Germline V gene sequence: CDR1 LGHNA, CDR2 YNFKEQ. This CDR3 region has 15 residues. The CDR3 here is CASSQGRPSEDTQYF. CDR3 in DNA: TGTGCCAGCAGCCAAGGCCGCCCTAGCGAGGATACGCAGTATTTT.